The 6 T cell receptor beta chains below were found in one sample sequenced in a study of PD-1 blockade in classical Hodgkin lymphoma. Produced via immunoSEQ multiplex PCR; TCRdb's table is partial and in-frame only. The table shows about 98,000 clones, with roughly 92% occurring only once. Autologous stem cell transplantation was followed by relapse in every patient, and brentuximab vedotin exposure varied. The sequencing here drew on peripheral blood mononuclear cells (PBMCs), taken at baseline. All receptors derive from a human donor with classical Hodgkin lymphoma.

The J gene is TRBJ2-6, the V gene TRBV5-1; D may correspond to TRBD1 or TRBD2 (5 bases each). The germline V and J ends were trimmed by 6 bases and 0 bases, with 16 bases remaining between them. Per the germline V gene, CDR1 is SGHRS and CDR2 is YFSETQ. The CDR3 contains 17 residues. This CDR3 is CASTPLAGTSGANVLTF. The CDR3 bases are TGCGCCAGCACCCCCCTGGCCGGGACCTCTGGGGCCAACGTCCTGACTTTC.

V gene TRBV29-1 combines with J gene TRBJ2-7; D ambiguous. The V end lost 4 bases, the J end lost 6 bases, and 10 bases lay between the germline ends. CDR1 is SQVTM, CDR2 ANQGSEA, per germline. The CDR3 is 11 residues long. The DNA for the CDR3 is TGCAGCGTTGTTTGGCAGCGCGAGCAGTACTTC. Translated: CSVVWQREQYF.

The CDR3 DNA reads as TGTGCCAGCAAGTTCGAGGCGAACACTGAAGCTTTCTTT. Amino acid sequence: CASKFEANTEAFF. This sequence joins TRBV2 and TRBJ1-1, with D hard to call. The CDR3 is 13 amino acids. Germline V lookup: CDR1 SNHLY, CDR2 FYNNEI. V was trimmed by 7 bases and J by 1 base, leaving 10 bases between them.

The chain carries TRBV5-1 and TRBJ2-7, with 12 bases that match TRBD2. The junction had 8 bases not matched to a gene; V was cut back by 4 bases and J by 6 bases. From germline, CDR1 is SGHRS and CDR2 YFSETQ. The CDR3 spans 15 residues. The CDR3 loop reads CASSATSGRTVEQYF. Written as DNA, the CDR3 is TGCGCCAGCAGCGCGACTAGCGGGAGAACAGTCGAGCAGTACTTC.

The chain combines TRBV6-4 with TRBJ1-2, with 8 bases lining up with TRBD1. Germline lookup yields CDR1 MRHNA and CDR2 SNTAGT. CDR3 length: 20 amino acids. Trimming removed 0 bases from V and 0 bases from J; junction bases left unmatched: 15. The CDR3 nucleotides read TGTGCCAGCAGTGACTCGACCCGGACAGGGCTCGGGCGCGCTAACTATGGCTACACCTTC. It yields the protein CASSDSTRTGLGRANYGYTF.

The rearrangement links TRBV27 to TRBJ2-7, with 8 bases aligning to TRBD2. CDR1 MNHEY and CDR2 SMNVEV come from the germline V gene (reference sequence). With 8 bases clipped from V and 7 bases from J, the junction kept 10 bases outside the gene matches. The CDR3 extends over 13 amino acids. The CDR3 loop reads CASSIFLAGEQYF. The DNA of the CDR3 is TGTGCCAGCTCCATCTTCTTAGCGGGAGAGCAGTACTTC.